A single sample is the source of the 26 T cell receptor beta chains below, sequenced in a study of blood T cell repertoires in COVID-19 (dated by TCRdb to the early 2020s). The library was prepared using the immunoSEQ multiplex PCR assay. Entries here come from immuneACCESS through TCRdb and include only in-frame sequences with V and J called. Some clones fail to appear in such tables; in the studies checked, an unresolved V gene covers under half of the shortfall, and the cause of the remainder is unknown. This sample lists approximately 300,000 clones; around 85% were detected once. The leading ten clones occupy approximately 4% of the sample. Sequencing used PBMCs or T cells enriched from blood (not recorded which). These receptors were collected from a woman aged 30 to 39 who had recovered from COVID-19.

The chain combines TRBV12-3 or TRBV12-4 with TRBJ2-1, with 9 bases that match TRBD2. The ends lost 5 bases at V and 14 bases at J; junction bases unmatched: 10. The CDR3 extends over 13 amino acids. The CDR3 protein is CASSPSSVAGEFF. The CDR3 coding sequence is TGTGCCAGCAGTCCCTCTTCGGTAGCGGGGGAGTTCTTC.

CDR3: CASSLRTSSSSYEQYF. Written as DNA, the CDR3 is TGTGCCAGCAGTTTACGGACTAGCTCATCCTCCTACGAGCAGTACTTC. V gene TRBV27 combines with J gene TRBJ2-7, with TRBD2 matching over 8 bases. Germline trimming cut 2 bases from V and 0 bases from J; bases unmatched to any gene: 6. CDR1 and CDR2 from the germline V gene are MNHEY and SMNVEV (reference sequence). The CDR3 consists of 16 residues.

The rearrangement links TRBV11-3 to TRBJ2-3; 10 bases match TRBD2. The CDR3 consists of 14 residues. J gave up 4 bases and V 3 bases, and 1 base lay outside the gene matches. Germline V gene lookup returns CDR1 SGHNT and CDR2 YENEEA. This chain's CDR3 is CASSFSGGADTQYF. CDR3 sequence (DNA): TGTGCCAGCAGCTTCAGCGGGGGGGCAGATACGCAGTATTTT.

The chain recombines TRBV10-1 with TRBJ1-2; no definite D call. This CDR3 is 16 amino acids long. Trimming took 5 bases from V and 0 from J, leaving 16 bases between them. Germline V gives CDR1 WNHNN, CDR2 SYGVQD (reference sequence). In nucleotides, the CDR3 is TGCGCCAGCAGTCCTAGTTTGACGGATACTAACTATGGCTACACCTTC. Translation gives CASSPSLTDTNYGYTF.

The chain employs TRBV7-8 and TRBJ2-2; 8 nucleotides agree with TRBD2. CDR1 and CDR2 from the germline V gene are SGHVS and FQNEAQ. The CDR3 has 16 amino acids. V trimming: 4 bases; J trimming: 0 bases; junction bases outside the gene matches: 4. CDR3 loop: CASSSRGGPNTGELFF. Written as DNA, the CDR3 is TGTGCCAGCAGCTCCCGCGGGGGGCCGAACACCGGGGAGCTGTTTTTT.

The table lists this clone with a count of one. V is TRBV6-5 and J is TRBJ2-3; TRBD1 might be the D (6 bases). Germline CDR1 is MNHEY and CDR2 is SVGAGI. Trimming cost V 6 bases and J 1 base, with 11 bases left between them. The CDR3 has 14 residues. The CDR3 is CASRQTGRTDTQYF. The CDR3 DNA reads as TGTGCCAGCAGGCAGACAGGCCGCACAGATACGCAGTATTTT.

The V gene is TRBV28, the J gene TRBJ1-1, with 7 bases lining up with TRBD1. CDR3 length: 14 residues. Looked up from germline, CDR1 is MDHEN and CDR2 is SYDVKM. V shed 3 bases, J shed 4 bases, and the junction held 5 bases outside the gene matches. CDR3 sequence (DNA): TGTGCCAGCAGTTTGACAGGGATGAGCACTGAAGCTTTCTTT. Protein product: CASSLTGMSTEAFF. Drawing the rest from reference TRBV28 and TRBJ1-1, the complete variable domain is DVKVTQSSRYLVKRTGEKVFLECVQDMDHENMFWYRQDPGLGLRLIYFSYDVKMKEKGDIPEGYSVSREKKERFSLILESASTNQTSMYLCASSLTGMSTEAFFGQGTRLTVV.

This rearrangement joins TRBV11-3 to TRBJ1-1, with no clear D. This CDR3 is built from 13 residues. The V gene's germline CDR1 is SGHNT and CDR2 YENEEA. V shed 4 bases and J shed 1 base, with 7 bases lying between them. The DNA of the CDR3 is TGTGCCAGCAGCTCCCACAGGAACACTGAAGCTTTCTTT. This codes for CASSSHRNTEAFF.

The chain has TRBV28 and TRBJ1-3, with D unclear. V was shortened by 3 bases and J by 4 bases, with 16 bases between the two germline ends. CDR1 MDHEN and CDR2 SYDVKM come from the germline V gene. This CDR3 spans 16 amino acids. The CDR3 region is CASSLFESETGNTIYF. In DNA form, the CDR3 reads TGTGCCAGCAGTTTGTTTGAGTCGGAGACCGGAAACACCATATATTTT.

V is TRBV6-4 and J is TRBJ2-5, with TRBD1 matching 7 bases. CDR1 and CDR2 from the germline V gene are MRHNA and SNTAGT. With 6 bases clipped from V and 1 base from J, the junction kept 8 bases outside the gene matches. This CDR3 comprises 15 residues. The CDR3 is CASRPTRGRQETQYF. The CDR3 nucleotides are TGTGCCAGCAGACCCACGAGGGGGCGCCAAGAGACCCAGTACTTC.

The chain joins TRBV2 to TRBJ1-1; TRBD1 agrees at 10 bases. With V trimmed by 1 base and J by 3 bases, 8 bases remained unmatched. This CDR3 is 17 amino acids long. Germline V gene sequence: CDR1 SNHLY, CDR2 FYNNEI. The CDR3 is CASSEGQGAFTDTEAFF. DNA of the CDR3: TGTGCCAGCAGTGAAGGACAGGGGGCGTTTACGGACACTGAAGCTTTCTTT.

This rearrangement joins TRBV30 to TRBJ2-2; tentative D call: TRBD1 (6 bases). The germline V gene encodes CDR1 GTSNPN and CDR2 SVGIG (reference sequence). Trimming pared 3 bases from V and 6 bases from J, leaving 11 bases between. The CDR3 spans 13 residues. The CDR3, as DNA: TGTGCCTGGAGAGACAGGCCTCCCGGGGAGCTGTTTTTT. Its protein product is CAWRDRPPGELFF.

The CDR3 reads CAINRDTSYEQYF. CDR3 sequence (DNA): TGTGCCATCAATAGGGACACCTCCTACGAGCAGTACTTC. The chain uses TRBV10-3 and TRBJ2-7; maybe TRBD1 (6 bases). With 7 bases removed from V and 0 bases from J, the gap between germline ends came to 10 bases. This CDR3 is built from 13 residues. CDR1 and CDR2 (germline): ENHRY, SYGVKD.

The chain has TRBV9 and TRBJ2-3, with 9 bases that match TRBD2. This CDR3 comprises 15 residues. J gave up 0 bases and V 3 bases, and 2 bases lay outside the gene matches. Germline-derived CDR1 and CDR2 are SGDLS and YYNGEE. The CDR3 coding sequence is TGTGCCAGCAGCGCGCTAGCGGGAAGCACAGATACGCAGTATTTT. Translation: CASSALAGSTDTQYF.

This clone was detected a few times. This chain uses TRBV6-2 or TRBV6-3 with TRBJ1-4; 7 bases are a match to TRBD1. CDR3 size: 15 residues. Trimming removed 6 bases from V and 4 bases from J; junction bases left unmatched: 8. Germline V CDR1 and CDR2: MNHEY, SVGEGT. This CDR3 reads CASSRGQSFNEKLFF. CDR3 in DNA: TGTGCCAGCAGCAGGGGACAGTCCTTTAATGAAAAACTGTTTTTT.

The chain employs TRBV4-2 and TRBJ2-7, with TRBD2 matching over 8 bases. The CDR3 runs to 17 residues. After removal of 1 base from V and 5 bases from J, the junction contained 13 bases not matched to a gene. Germline CDR1 LGHNA, CDR2 YNFKEQ. The CDR3 reads CASSQGGYGRALDEQYF. DNA of the CDR3: TGTGCCAGCAGCCAAGGGGGGTACGGGAGGGCCTTGGACGAGCAGTACTTC.

The chain joins TRBV5-6 to TRBJ2-1; tentatively, D is TRBD2 (7 bases). V lost 3 bases and J lost 4, with 14 bases in between. The CDR3 is 15 amino acids. The V gene's germline CDR1 is SGHDT and CDR2 YYEEEE. The CDR3 loop is CASSSRGGAYNEQFF. CDR3 sequence (DNA): TGTGCCAGCAGCTCTAGGGGGGGTGCGTACAATGAGCAGTTCTTC.

The rearrangement joins TRBV7-9 to TRBJ1-1, with TRBD1 as a possible D gene (5 bases). V was pared by 4 bases and J by 8 bases, with 20 bases between. This CDR3 contains 15 residues. Germline lookup yields CDR1 SEHNR and CDR2 FQNEAQ (reference sequence). The CDR3 bases are TGTGCCAGCAGCTCCTTTGTGGGGGGTGGCTTGGAAGCTTTCTTT. It yields the protein CASSSFVGGGLEAFF.

The V gene is TRBV10-2, the J gene TRBJ1-4; D perhaps matches TRBD1 (6 bases). The CDR3 extends over 14 amino acids. Germline V gene lookup returns CDR1 WSHSY and CDR2 SAAADI. Trimming pared 6 bases from V and 7 bases from J, leaving 15 bases between. CDR3 loop: CASRGPDSGEKLFF. CDR3 bases: TGCGCCAGCAGGGGGCCGGACAGTGGTGAAAAACTGTTTTTT.

V gene TRBV27 combines with J gene TRBJ1-6, with a tentative D call TRBD1 (5 bases). Per the germline V gene, CDR1 is MNHEY and CDR2 is SMNVEV (reference sequence). Trimming pared 3 bases from V and 7 bases from J, leaving 13 bases between. The CDR3 has 15 amino acids. The CDR3, as DNA: TGTGCCAGCAGTTTGTCTGGGCAGGGAAATTCACCCCTCCACTTT. Translated, it gives CASSLSGQGNSPLHF.

J is TRBJ2-7 and V is TRBV3-1 (or the pseudogene TRBV3-2); unclear D gene. Per the germline V gene, CDR1 is LGHDT and CDR2 is YNNKEL (reference sequence). V lost 4 bases and J 0 bases, leaving 10 bases between the germline ends. This CDR3 is 14 amino acids long. The CDR3 spells CASSLTRSSYEQYF. In DNA, the CDR3 is TGTGCCAGCAGCCTTACACGTTCCTCCTACGAGCAGTACTTC.

V and J are TRBV30 and TRBJ1-4; 7 nucleotides agree with TRBD1. Germline CDR1 GTSNPN, CDR2 SVGIG (reference sequence). V shed 3 bases and J 5 bases; nucleotides not matched to a gene: 9. This CDR3 spans 15 amino acids. CDR3 DNA: TGTGCCTGGAGGTCAAAGGGGGCTAGGAATGAAAAACTGTTTTTT. It specifies CAWRSKGARNEKLFF.

This chain uses TRBV2 with TRBJ2-1; 10 nucleotides line up with TRBD2. V dropped 6 bases and J dropped 6; count of bases not matched to a gene: 8. Germline V gene sequence: CDR1 SNHLY, CDR2 FYNNEI. CDR3 length: 15 amino acids. For the CDR3, the DNA is TGTGCCAGCAGATGGACTAGCGGAGACTCCAATGAGCAGTTCTTC. Protein: CASRWTSGDSNEQFF.

This clone was detected once. This chain connects TRBV23-1 to TRBJ2-7, with 8 bases aligning to TRBD1. TRBV23-1 carries the ORF label, with uncertain function. The V gene end was trimmed by 0 bases and the J gene end by 3 bases; junction bases not matched to a gene: 4. CDR3 size: 15 residues. CDR3 amino acids: CASSQSGDRSYEQYF. The CDR3 bases are TGCGCCAGCAGTCAATCGGGGGACAGGAGCTACGAGCAGTACTTC.

The J gene is TRBJ2-7, the V gene TRBV6-5; D unclear. The V end was cut by 2 bases, the J end by 1 base, with 12 bases between. The CDR3 consists of 15 residues. CDR1 is MNHEY and CDR2 is SVGAGI in the germline V gene. CDR3 in DNA: TGTGCCAGCAGTTACCAGACACCCTTGTCCTACGAGCAGTACTTC. Translated: CASSYQTPLSYEQYF.

This clone was observed a handful of times. The J gene is TRBJ2-3, the V gene TRBV11-2; 12 nucleotides agree with TRBD2. Per the germline V gene, CDR1 is SGHAT and CDR2 is FQNNGV. There are 16 residues in the CDR3. After removal of 3 bases from V and 3 bases from J, the junction contained 4 bases not matched to a gene. The CDR3 protein is CASSFASGGATDTQYF. The CDR3 nucleotides read TGTGCCAGCAGCTTCGCTAGCGGGGGGGCAACAGATACGCAGTATTTT. Variable domain in full (rest from reference TRBV11-2 and TRBJ2-3): EAGVAQSPRYKIIEKRQSVAFWCNPISGHATLYWYQQILGQGPKLLIQFQNNGVVDDSQLPKDRFSAERLKGVDSTLKIQPAKLEDSAVYLCASSFASGGATDTQYFGPGTRLTVL.